This entry lists 9 T cell receptor beta chains sequenced from one sample in a study of blood T cells in healthy people across ages. Combining a sample-barcoded 5' primer with a J-beta primer mix, a second PCR ran for roughly 7 to 12 cycles. MiXCR was run by TCRdb on the 5' RACE reads, yielding one entry per CDR3 protein. The sample has 450,000 to 650,000 distinct CDR3 sequences, more than 20% seen once. This same sample was also taken into another study, of T cells of mothers and their children.

The sequencing sample was made of blood. The receptors derive from a boy aged 10-17 years in good health.

The J gene is TRBJ2-1, the V gene TRBV14; D is undetermined. The V gene's germline CDR1 is SGHDN and CDR2 FVKESK. The CDR3 runs to 12 residues. Deletions cut 4 bases from V and 8 bases from J, with 9 bases between. In DNA, the CDR3 is TGTGCCAGCAGCCCGCTAGGGCATGAGCAGTTCTTC. It is translated as CASSPLGHEQFF.

This chain joins TRBV5-1 and TRBJ2-2; the match to TRBD2 covers 7 bases. V shed 4 bases and J 4 bases; nucleotides not matched to a gene: 16. The CDR3 consists of 18 residues. Germline V CDR1 and CDR2: SGHRS, YFSETQ. The CDR3 nucleotides are TGCGCCAGCAGCCCGGGGGGTCTAGTACCGCGGGGCACCGGGGAGCTGTTTTTT. Translation: CASSPGGLVPRGTGELFF. Combining the CDR3 with reference TRBV5-1 and TRBJ2-2 gives the whole variable domain KAGVTQTPRYLIKTRGQQVTLSCSPISGHRSVSWYQQTPGQGLQFLFEYFSETQRNKGNFPGRFSGRQFSNSRSEMNVSTLELGDSALYLCASSPGGLVPRGTGELFFGEGSRLTVL.

This clonotype was recorded a few times. The chain is built from TRBV2 and TRBJ2-7, with 8 positions matching TRBD1. The length of the CDR3 is 14 residues. Germline loops: CDR1 SNHLY, CDR2 FYNNEI. V shed 8 bases, J shed 4 bases, and the junction held 10 bases outside the gene matches. CDR3 protein: CASDGQGGRYEQYF. The CDR3 DNA is TGTGCCAGCGATGGACAGGGCGGTCGTTACGAGCAGTACTTC.

The chain couples TRBV9 to TRBJ2-7; D gene uncertain. CDR3 length: 15 amino acids. CDR1 and CDR2 (germline): SGDLS, YYNGEE. Deletions cut 0 bases from V and 2 bases from J, with 12 bases between. CDR3 region: CASSVGHQITYEQYF. DNA of the CDR3: TGTGCCAGCAGCGTAGGACACCAAATAACCTACGAGCAGTACTTC.

The J gene is TRBJ1-3, the V gene TRBV19; D gene ambiguous. This CDR3 region has 13 residues. Germline V lookup: CDR1 LNHDA, CDR2 SQIVND (reference sequence). Deletions cut 7 bases from V and 4 bases from J, with 11 bases between. In nucleotides, the CDR3 is TGTGCCAGTACCCTCCGGCAGGGAAACACCATATATTTT. Translating gives CASTLRQGNTIYF.

This clonotype was picked up a small number of times. This chain links TRBV7-3 with TRBJ2-1, with unresolved D. The CDR3 consists of 16 residues. V gave up 1 base and J gave up 0 bases, with 10 bases separating them. The germline V gene has CDR1 SGHTA and CDR2 FQGTGA. Written as DNA, the CDR3 is TGTGCCAGCAGCTTAATGTCAGGACCCTCCTACAATGAGCAGTTCTTC. Translating it yields CASSLMSGPSYNEQFF. Full variable domain (missing parts from reference TRBV7-3 and TRBJ2-1): GAGVSQTPSNKVTEKGKYVELRCDPISGHTALYWYRQSLGQGPEFLIYFQGTGAADDSGLPNDRFFAVRPEGSVSTLKIQRTERGDSAVYLCASSLMSGPSYNEQFFGPGTRLTVL.

There are a few counts of this clonotype. The chain carries TRBV7-9 and TRBJ1-1; D remains ambiguous. Trimming removed 6 bases from V and 6 bases from J, with 20 bases in between. The germline gives CDR1 SEHNR, CDR2 FQNEAQ (reference sequence). CDR3 size: 15 residues. The DNA of the CDR3 is TGTGCCAGCAGTCGTCCCGTAGTGGGCCGGGCTGAAGCTTTCTTT. Its translation: CASSRPVVGRAEAFF.

V gene TRBV5-5 combines with J gene TRBJ1-1; D is undetermined. Germline assignment: CDR1 SGHKS and CDR2 YYEKEE (reference sequence). Between the trimmed V and J ends, which lost 4 bases and 1 base, there was a span of 14 bases. The CDR3 length is 15 residues. CDR3 sequence (DNA): TGTGCCAGCAGCGCCCTGGGCGGCCAGAACACTGAAGCTTTCTTT. It is translated as CASSALGGQNTEAFF.

The table lists this clonotype with a few counts. V is TRBV5-1 and J is TRBJ1-1, with 7 bases matching TRBD1. Germline V gives CDR1 SGHRS, CDR2 YFSETQ. The CDR3 length is 16 residues. Trimming at V came to 6 bases and at J to 1 base, leaving 12 bases not matched to a gene. In DNA form, the CDR3 reads TGCGCCAGCACTCTTACAAAGGGGGCTGGGAACACTGAAGCTTTCTTT. Protein sequence: CASTLTKGAGNTEAFF.